Below are 17 T cell receptor beta chains sequenced from a single sample in a study of monozygotic twins with cystic fibrosis. Profiling relied on immunoSEQ multiplex PCR, and the TCRdb table lists in-frame clones only, not all of them. The sample has just under 20,000 clones; less than 95% are singletons. What was sequenced was blood. The receptors stem from a girl aged 2 to 10 with cystic fibrosis.

This chain links TRBV11-1 with TRBJ1-1; 8 positions match TRBD1. The CDR3 length is 14 residues. CDR1 and CDR2 (germline): SGHAT, FQDESV (reference sequence). V trimming: 3 bases; J trimming: 3 bases; junction bases outside the gene matches: 3. The CDR3 nucleotides are TGTGCCAGCAGCTTGAACAGGGGGTACACTGAAGCTTTCTTT. It encodes CASSLNRGYTEAFF.

V usage is TRBV4-1 and J usage is TRBJ2-5, with no clear D. The germline V gene encodes CDR1 MGHRA and CDR2 YSYEKL. Trimming took 0 bases from V and 5 from J, leaving 4 bases between them. The CDR3 runs 12 residues. CDR3 amino acids: CASSQDEETQYF. DNA of the CDR3: TGCGCCAGCAGCCAAGACGAGGAGACCCAGTACTTC.

The table lists this clone with a count of one. The chain links TRBV19 to TRBJ2-1; 12 bases are a match to TRBD2. Looked up from germline, CDR1 is LNHDA and CDR2 is SQIVND (reference sequence). V was clipped by 10 bases and J by 8 bases; unmatched bases: 12. This CDR3 has 15 amino acids. The chain's CDR3 is CATQASGGAVDEQFF. In nucleotides, the CDR3 is TGTGCCACCCAGGCTAGCGGGGGGGCGGTGGATGAGCAGTTCTTC.

The chain joins TRBV5-1 to TRBJ1-1, with D uncertain. Trimming shortened V by 0 bases and J by 2 bases, and 8 bases separated the two germline ends. Germline V gene lookup returns CDR1 SGHRS and CDR2 YFSETQ. This CDR3 comprises 14 residues. This chain's CDR3 is CASSLGHGNTEAFF. The CDR3 DNA follows: TGCGCCAGCAGCTTGGGTCACGGAAACACTGAAGCTTTCTTT.

The V call is TRBV9, the J call TRBJ2-7; 7 bases line up with TRBD2. Germline assignment: CDR1 SGDLS and CDR2 YYNGEE. V lost 6 bases, J lost 5 bases, and 11 bases stayed unmatched. The CDR3 has 14 amino acids. CDR3: CASNGEFAGDEQYF. CDR3 nucleotides: TGTGCCAGCAACGGCGAGTTCGCGGGGGACGAGCAGTACTTC.

The chain uses TRBV29-1 and TRBJ1-1; D is uncertain. V shed 4 bases and J shed 0 bases, with 12 bases lying between them. Germline values: CDR1 SQVTM, CDR2 ANQGSEA. The CDR3 sequence is 14 residues long. The CDR3 region is CSVVKLLMNTEAFF. Here the CDR3 DNA reads TGCAGCGTTGTAAAGCTTCTCATGAACACTGAAGCTTTCTTT. Full variable domain (missing parts from reference TRBV29-1 and TRBJ1-1): SAVISQKPSRDICQRGTSLTIQCQVDSQVTMMFWYRQQPGQSLTLIATANQGSEATYESGFVIDKFPISRPNLTFSTLTVSNMSPEDSSIYLCSVVKLLMNTEAFFGQGTRLTVV.

V is TRBV5-1 and J is TRBJ1-1, with 8 bases identical to TRBD1. Germline CDR1 reads SGHRS; CDR2 reads YFSETQ. V gave up 2 bases and J gave up 3 bases; unmatched junction bases: 3. This CDR3 contains 14 residues. The CDR3 nucleotides read TGCGCCAGCAGCTTAGGACAGGGATACACTGAAGCTTTCTTT. Its translation is CASSLGQGYTEAFF.

The chain couples TRBV7-9 to TRBJ1-2, with TRBD1 matching 9 bases. Per the germline V gene, CDR1 is SEHNR and CDR2 is FQNEAQ (reference sequence). This CDR3 has 13 amino acids. With 11 bases clipped from V and 4 bases from J, the junction kept 8 bases outside the gene matches. CDR3 region: CAGGQGEPYGYTF. In DNA, the CDR3 is TGTGCCGGGGGACAGGGTGAACCCTATGGCTACACCTTC.

In this sample, this clone turned up a few times. The chain has TRBV7-6 and TRBJ2-7, with 10 bases lining up with TRBD2. The CDR3 spans 17 residues. The J segment lost 3 bases and the V segment lost 1 base, leaving 9 bases of the junction unmatched. Germline loops: CDR1 SGHVS, CDR2 FNYEAQ. CDR3 amino acids: CASSLELTSGHSYEQYF. In DNA, the CDR3 is TGTGCCAGCAGCTTAGAGTTGACTAGCGGGCACAGCTACGAGCAGTACTTC.

This chain links TRBV4-1 with TRBJ2-5; D gene ambiguous. Germline CDR1 reads MGHRA; CDR2 reads YSYEKL. CDR3 length equals 15 residues. The V and J ends lost 4 bases and 5 bases respectively, with 17 bases between them. The CDR3 DNA reads as TGCGCCAGCAGCCCTCAGGAGTATTCTCGGGAGACCCAGTACTTC. Its protein is CASSPQEYSRETQYF.

This chain connects TRBV4-2 to TRBJ2-2, with D hard to call. Germline V lookup: CDR1 LGHNA, CDR2 YNFKEQ. Between the trimmed V and J ends, which lost 0 bases and 4 bases, there was a span of 6 bases. This CDR3 has 14 residues. CDR3 loop: CASSQDPVTGELFF. For the CDR3, the DNA is TGTGCCAGCAGCCAAGATCCCGTCACCGGGGAGCTGTTTTTT.

This sequence joins TRBV27 and TRBJ2-1; 7 nucleotides line up with TRBD1. The ends lost 5 bases at V and 7 bases at J; junction bases unmatched: 11. Germline lookup yields CDR1 MNHEY and CDR2 SMNVEV (reference sequence). The CDR3 runs to 15 residues. DNA for the CDR3: TGTGCCAGCAGTCTTGGGACAGCCCACAGGAATGAGCAGTTCTTC. Translating it yields CASSLGTAHRNEQFF.

This sequence joins TRBV13 and TRBJ2-7; TRBD2 might be the D (6 bases). Between the trimmed V and J ends, which lost 3 bases and 4 bases, there was a span of 10 bases. Germline V gene lookup returns CDR1 PRHDT and CDR2 FYEKMQ (reference sequence). The CDR3 contains 13 residues. CDR3 nucleotides: TGTGCCAGCAGCTTGGGGGGTATTTACGAGCAGTACTTC. This translates into CASSLGGIYEQYF.

The CDR3 sequence: CSVGELAGGGQPQHF. In DNA, the CDR3 is TGCAGCGTTGGCGAACTGGCAGGGGGCGGTCAGCCCCAGCATTTT. This chain connects TRBV29-1 to TRBJ1-5, with 8 nucleotides matching TRBD1. After removal of 4 bases from V and 6 bases from J, the junction contained 11 bases not matched to a gene. There are 15 residues in the CDR3. CDR1 is SQVTM and CDR2 is ANQGSEA in the germline V gene.

The chain combines TRBV19 with TRBJ2-1; D might be TRBD1 or TRBD2, each matching 6 bases. There are 17 residues in the CDR3. Trimming removed 1 base from V and 6 bases from J, with 19 bases in between. Germline V CDR1 and CDR2: LNHDA, SQIVND (reference sequence). The CDR3 sequence: CASSIGGGHRVSNEQFF. As DNA, the CDR3 is TGTGCCAGTAGTATAGGAGGGGGGCACAGGGTAAGCAATGAGCAGTTCTTC.

This chain links TRBV6-6 with TRBJ1-1; perhaps TRBD1 as D (5 bases). Deletions cut 2 bases from V and 3 bases from J, with 13 bases between. This CDR3 region has 15 residues. Germline loops: CDR1 MNHNY, CDR2 SVGAGI (reference sequence). CDR3 protein: CASSYGAPLDTEAFF. CDR3 DNA sequence: TGTGCCAGCAGTTACGGGGCCCCTTTAGACACTGAAGCTTTCTTT.

This chain connects TRBV29-1 to TRBJ1-3, with D unclear. The CDR3 has 11 amino acids. CDR1 is SQVTM, CDR2 ANQGSEA, per germline. V was clipped by 5 bases and J by 3 bases, with 5 bases between them. The CDR3 protein is CSVYSGNTIYF. CDR3 nucleotide sequence: TGCAGCGTTTACAGTGGAAACACCATATATTTT.